This T cell receptor beta chain was recorded in a study of tumor-infiltrating lymphocytes in primary liver carcinoma. Study information: Ranging in age from 30 to 69 years, the patients were men and women. Spanning 4.2 to 10 cm, the tumors were T1-T3 N0M0. Sample counts of productive TCRbeta reads spanned roughly 3.65 to 8 million; these counts were similar across tissue types. Findings of the study overall: Unsorted bulk samples meant CD4+ and CD8+ repertoires went uncompared.

With 500 ng total RNA as template and a constant-region primer, TCR beta cDNA was made. Amplification in three nested multiplex PCR rounds with slightly modified ARM-PCR gave rise to TCR beta libraries. The study ran its first two PCR rounds for about 11 cycles each, using TRBV1-TRBV30 forward primers and a C-beta reverse primer. TCRdb reanalysed the multiplex PCR reads using MiXCR and keeps one entry per CDR3 protein. Found here are around 330,000 distinct CDR3 sequences, more than 55% of them singletons; the top ten hold roughly 9%. The CDR3 has 15 residues. Trimming removed 2 bases at V and 4 bases at J, with 14 bases between. Unsorted whole blood served as the source of blood RNA, and germline DNA was extracted as well. The sample holds many counts of this clonotype. The antigen is not known.

Specimen: peripheral blood. J is TRBJ2-5 and V is TRBV12-3 or TRBV12-4; D may be TRBD1 or TRBD2 (5 bases each). This sequence originates from a man aged 35 to 55 with primary liver carcinoma and hepatitis B virus infection. The CDR3 loop reads CASSLMGETRETQYF. In DNA form, the CDR3 reads TGTGCCAGCAGTTTAATGGGGGAGACGAGAGAGACCCAGTACTTC.